The present T cell receptor (beta chain) was sequenced within a study of blood T cell repertoires in COVID-19. Study-wide background: Samples taken during acute and convalescent COVID-19 were collected in the United States, Italy and Spain.

This clone was detected a few times. This CDR3 is 14 amino acids long. V was clipped by 4 bases and J by 2 bases, with 13 bases between them. Looked up from germline, CDR1 is SGHRS and CDR2 is YFSETQ. Under the authors' procedure: Amplification of reference gene primers provided the estimated nucleated cell counts. Sequencing used immunoSEQ multiplex PCR; TCRdb keeps in-frame clones, though not all of them. The D gene and trimming were derived from the DNA, and the V and J assignments and clone size from that table. The repertoire holds fewer than 350,000 clones, about 89% seen once, with roughly 4.8% in the top ten.

V gene TRBV5-1 combines with J gene TRBJ2-7; TRBD2 might be the D (6 bases). The sample consisted of peripheral blood. This clonotype was sampled from a middle-aged man with acute or convalescent COVID-19. The CDR3 protein is CASSIIGGAYEQYF. In DNA form, the CDR3 reads TGCGCCAGCAGCATTATCGGAGGGGCCTACGAGCAGTACTTC.